One and the same sample provided the 18 T cell receptor beta chains below, sequenced in a study of T-cell reconstitution after alpha-beta-depleted transplantation in children. Researchers prepared the TCRbeta library using unique molecular identifiers, the study reports. TCRdb analysed the PCR reads with MiXCR anew, one entry per CDR3 protein. The sample yields 300,000 or so distinct CDR3 sequences, approximately 9.8% seen once. The sequenced sample was PBMCs from the stem cell graft donor, obtained from the stem cell graft. Receptor source: a human donor who donated a stem cell graft to a child with SCID.

The chain employs TRBV19 and TRBJ2-3, with 8 bases that match TRBD2. CDR1 and CDR2 (germline): LNHDA, SQIVND (reference sequence). J gave up 4 bases and V 3 bases, and 3 bases lay outside the gene matches. The CDR3 length is 14 residues. The CDR3 DNA is TGTGCCAGTAGTATTACGCGGGGGGCAGATACGCAGTATTTT. Translating gives CASSITRGADTQYF.

The chain couples TRBV20-1 to TRBJ1-2; D is undetermined. The CDR3 has 12 residues. V was clipped by 3 bases and J by 0 bases, with 5 bases between them. Germline loops: CDR1 DFQATT, CDR2 SNEGSKA (reference sequence). CDR3 coding DNA: TGCAGTGCTAGGGCAGCTAACTATGGCTACACCTTC. Its protein is CSARAANYGYTF.

This clonotype has just a few counts. The chain has TRBV6-2 or TRBV6-3 and TRBJ1-2; D remains unclear. Trimming shortened V by 9 bases and J by 2 bases, and 16 bases separated the two germline ends. Germline CDR1 reads MNHEY; CDR2 reads SVGEGT. The CDR3 sequence is 14 residues long. Here the CDR3 reads CASTFLGANYGYTF. The DNA for the CDR3 is TGTGCCAGTACTTTCCTCGGTGCAAACTATGGCTACACCTTC.

This clonotype was seen at least ten times. The chain couples TRBV6-5 to TRBJ1-1, with D possibly matching TRBD1 (5 bases). CDR1 is MNHEY and CDR2 is SVGAGI in the germline V gene. Deletions cut 8 bases from V and 10 bases from J, with 11 bases between. CDR3 size: 10 residues. The CDR3 loop reads CASGREGAFF. The CDR3 bases are TGTGCCAGCGGCAGGGAGGGAGCTTTCTTT.

This clonotype occurred a few times. The rearrangement links TRBV4-1 to TRBJ1-1; no definite D call. Trimming stripped 2 bases from V and 2 bases from J, with 6 bases between. The CDR3 spans 13 residues. Germline V gene data show CDR1 as MGHRA and CDR2 as YSYEKL. CDR3 amino acids: CASSQPPNTEAFF. The CDR3 bases are TGCGCCAGCAGCCAACCCCCTAACACTGAAGCTTTCTTT.

This clonotype was seen a few times. CDR3 sequence reads: CSVVGLDGNEKLFF. DNA for the CDR3: TGCAGCGTTGTCGGCTTAGACGGGAATGAAAAACTGTTTTTT. The chain has TRBV29-1 and TRBJ1-4; unclear D gene. CDR3 length: 14 residues. Germline CDR1 is SQVTM and CDR2 is ANQGSEA. V lost 4 bases and J lost 5, with 14 bases in between. Filled out from reference TRBV29-1 and TRBJ1-4, the complete variable domain reads SAVISQKPSRDICQRGTSLTIQCQVDSQVTMMFWYRQQPGQSLTLIATANQGSEATYESGFVIDKFPISRPNLTFSTLTVSNMSPEDSSIYLCSVVGLDGNEKLFFGSGTQLSVL.

The CDR3 loop reads CAISVTGTGFDEQFF. CDR3 bases: TGTGCCATCAGTGTAACTGGGACAGGGTTCGATGAGCAGTTCTTC. The J gene is TRBJ2-1, the V gene TRBV10-3; 9 positions match TRBD1. Trimming at V came to 4 bases and at J to 8 bases, leaving 9 bases not matched to a gene. The CDR3 loop spans 15 amino acids. Per germline, CDR1 ENHRY and CDR2 SYGVKD.

This clonotype was detected a few times. The chain carries TRBV7-9 and TRBJ2-7; 7 bases match TRBD1. Germline CDR1 is SEHNR and CDR2 is FQNEAQ (reference sequence). The CDR3 totals 14 residues. V shed 5 bases, J shed 2 bases, and the junction held 6 bases outside the gene matches. The CDR3 DNA sequence: TGTGCCAGCAGCAGTTGGGACAGTCCCTACGAGCAGTACTTC. It is translated as CASSSWDSPYEQYF.

The table lists this clonotype with a few counts. The chain employs TRBV7-9 and TRBJ1-1, with TRBD1 as a possible D gene (5 bases). Germline values: CDR1 SEHNR, CDR2 FQNEAQ (reference sequence). V lost 6 bases and J lost 3, with 14 bases in between. This CDR3 has 14 amino acids. The DNA of the CDR3 is TGTGCCAGCAGACTGAGGGACTTCGACACTGAAGCTTTCTTT. Amino acids: CASRLRDFDTEAFF.

Only a few counts were recorded for this clonotype. J is TRBJ2-2 and V is TRBV3-1, with 15 bases matching TRBD2. In germline, CDR1 is LGHDT, CDR2 YNNKEL (reference sequence). The CDR3 has 17 amino acids. V shed 4 bases and J 6 bases; nucleotides not matched to a gene: 6. The CDR3 region has the DNA TGTGCCAGCAGCCTACCGGGACTAGCGGGGGGAGCCGGGGAGCTGTTTTTT. Residues: CASSLPGLAGGAGELFF.

The chain employs TRBV9 and TRBJ2-5, with D maybe TRBD2 (6 bases). The CDR3 contains 14 residues. Deletions cut 4 bases from V and 1 base from J, with 11 bases between. CDR1 and CDR2 (germline): SGDLS, YYNGEE. CDR3 in amino acids: CASSYSGSQETQYF. The CDR3 nucleotides read TGTGCCAGCAGCTACTCCGGGAGCCAAGAGACCCAGTACTTC.

The V call is TRBV14, the J call TRBJ2-7; D is ambiguous. Germline CDR1 is SGHDN and CDR2 is FVKESK. The CDR3 runs 14 residues. The germline V and J ends were trimmed by 1 base and 3 bases, with 10 bases remaining between them. This CDR3 is CASSQGVYGYEQYF. The DNA of the CDR3 is TGTGCCAGCAGCCAAGGGGTCTACGGCTACGAGCAGTACTTC.

This clonotype was detected a few times. This sequence joins TRBV3-1 and TRBJ2-3; D may be TRBD1 (5 bases). Germline V gene lookup returns CDR1 LGHDT and CDR2 YNNKEL (reference sequence). V lost 0 bases, J lost 2 bases, and 9 bases lay in between. This CDR3 is 15 amino acids long. The chain's CDR3 is CASSQDPTATDTQYF. The DNA of the CDR3 is TGTGCCAGCAGCCAAGATCCGACAGCCACAGATACGCAGTATTTT.

The chain recombines TRBV20-1 with TRBJ1-4, with TRBD1 identical over 7 bases. The germline CDR1 and CDR2 sequences are DFQATT and SNEGSKA (reference sequence). The CDR3 is made up of 14 amino acids. With 1 base clipped from V and 7 bases from J, the junction kept 6 bases outside the gene matches. As DNA, the CDR3 is TGCAGTGCTAGAGCCCAGGGGGGAAGTGAAAAACTGTTTTTT. Residues: CSARAQGGSEKLFF.

Concerning this clonotype itself: One junction end disagrees with the germline gene, perhaps due to a read error. The J gene is TRBJ2-3, the V gene TRBV12-3 or TRBV12-4; TRBD2 agrees at 7 bases. The length of the CDR3 is 15 residues. DNA of the CDR3: TGTGTCAGCCTTTCGGGGGGTCCTAGCACAGATACGCAGTATTTT. Translating gives CVSLSGGPSTDTQYF.

This sequence joins TRBV14 and TRBJ2-7; 7 bases fit TRBD2. The germline CDR1 and CDR2 sequences are SGHDN and FVKESK. This CDR3 is 16 amino acids long. V was pared by 0 bases and J by 3 bases, with 8 bases of the junction left unmatched. The CDR3 reads CASSQDAWRGIYEQYF. In nucleotides, the CDR3 is TGTGCCAGCAGCCAAGATGCGTGGCGGGGGATCTACGAGCAGTACTTC.

The V gene is TRBV29-1, the J gene TRBJ1-1; D call uncertain. The CDR3 is made up of 13 amino acids. Germline V gene lookup returns CDR1 SQVTM and CDR2 ANQGSEA. V dropped 5 bases and J dropped 1 base, with 11 bases sitting between them. CDR3 region: CSVLAQENTEAFF. The CDR3 bases are TGCAGCGTTTTGGCTCAGGAGAACACTGAAGCTTTCTTT. The full variable domain, completed using reference TRBV29-1 and TRBJ1-1, is SAVISQKPSRDICQRGTSLTIQCQVDSQVTMMFWYRQQPGQSLTLIATANQGSEATYESGFVIDKFPISRPNLTFSTLTVSNMSPEDSSIYLCSVLAQENTEAFFGQGTRLTVV.

The rearrangement uses TRBV5-1 and TRBJ2-7; D ambiguous. This CDR3 spans 14 amino acids. The V gene lost 0 bases and the J gene lost 0 bases, with 7 bases spanning the gap. CDR1 and CDR2 from the germline V gene are SGHRS and YFSETQ. CDR3 in DNA: TGCGCCAGCAGCTTGGTTCCCGGCTCCTACGAGCAGTACTTC. It codes for CASSLVPGSYEQYF.